The 23 T cell receptor beta chains below come from one sample, sequenced in a study of blood T cell repertoires in COVID-19. Only in-frame clones appear in the TCRdb table, and some are missing; sequencing was by immunoSEQ multiplex PCR. The sample holds approximately 61,000 clones, about 80% seen once. Material: peripheral blood. These receptor sequences come from a man aged 45-65 years with COVID-19, enrolled during active disease.

V is TRBV28 and J is TRBJ2-1, with 8 bases aligning to TRBD2. Losses at the gene ends were 10 bases for V and 2 bases for J; bases not matched to a gene: 7. CDR1 and CDR2 from the germline V gene are MDHEN and SYDVKM. The CDR3 spans 14 residues. In DNA form, the CDR3 reads TGTGCCACCGCAAGCGGGAGCGCCTACAATGAGCAGTTCTTC. Translation: CATASGSAYNEQFF.

This clone was seen a few times. The chain carries TRBV20-1 and TRBJ2-7, with 8 nucleotides matching TRBD1. The CDR3 spans 11 residues. V shed 5 bases and J 5 bases; nucleotides not matched to a gene: 2. From germline, CDR1 is DFQATT and CDR2 SNEGSKA (reference sequence). The chain's CDR3 is CSAYRGNEQYF. The CDR3 bases are TGCAGTGCTTACAGGGGGAACGAGCAGTACTTC.

The V and J genes are TRBV4-1 and TRBJ1-4; TRBD1 is a possible D gene (5 bases). The CDR3 is made up of 14 amino acids. Between the trimmed V and J ends, which lost 0 bases and 10 bases, there was a span of 12 bases. Germline V gene sequence: CDR1 MGHRA, CDR2 YSYEKL. CDR3 in DNA: TGCGCCAGCAGCCAAGACCCAGGACAAGGAAAACTGTTTTTT. This encodes CASSQDPGQGKLFF.

This clone was observed once. The V and J genes are TRBV28 and TRBJ2-7; 8 bases are a match to TRBD2. This CDR3 region has 14 residues. The germline gives CDR1 MDHEN, CDR2 SYDVKM. V lost 6 bases and J lost 1; bases outside the gene matches: 5. CDR3 sequence reads: CASRNSGKSYEQYF. Written as DNA, the CDR3 is TGTGCCAGCAGAAATAGCGGGAAATCCTACGAGCAGTACTTC.

This clone was recorded a few times. The chain has TRBV5-1 and TRBJ1-2; the match to TRBD1 covers 7 bases. The CDR3 has 14 amino acids. Germline values: CDR1 SGHRS, CDR2 YFSETQ. The J segment lost 0 bases and the V segment lost 4 bases, leaving 3 bases of the junction unmatched. CDR3 DNA: TGCGCCAGCAGCCAGGGACAGACTAACTATGGCTACACCTTC. Protein product: CASSQGQTNYGYTF. The whole variable domain, remainder taken from reference TRBV5-1 and TRBJ1-2, is KAGVTQTPRYLIKTRGQQVTLSCSPISGHRSVSWYQQTPGQGLQFLFEYFSETQRNKGNFPGRFSGRQFSNSRSEMNVSTLELGDSALYLCASSQGQTNYGYTFGSGTRLTVV.

The chain carries TRBV21-1 and TRBJ1-5; the D call TRBD1 from the table was never checked on the DNA. TRBV21-1 is reported as a pseudogene. This CDR3 is built from 16 residues. The CDR3 coding sequence is TGTGCCAGCAGCAAAGCGCGGACAGGGGCCATCATTGGGCAGCATTTT. It yields the protein CASSKARTGAIIGQHF.

The chain combines TRBV5-1 with TRBJ1-2; TRBD1 matches 7 bases. The CDR3 has 19 amino acids. Germline V gives CDR1 SGHRS, CDR2 YFSETQ. The trim removed 7 bases at V and 0 bases at J, leaving 21 bases unmatched. The CDR3 region is CASRPLPGTDELANYGYTF. In DNA, the CDR3 is TGCGCCAGCCGCCCGCTGCCTGGGACAGACGAACTAGCTAACTATGGCTACACCTTC.

The chain uses TRBV28 and TRBJ2-1, with 10 bases fitting TRBD2. Unmatched junction bases numbered 8, after V lost 6 bases and J lost 6 bases. The CDR3 runs 15 residues. CDR1 is MDHEN, CDR2 SYDVKM, per germline. The CDR3 sequence is CASSGKASGSNEQFF. The CDR3 DNA sequence: TGTGCCAGCAGCGGGAAGGCTAGCGGGAGCAATGAGCAGTTCTTC.

J is TRBJ1-4 and V is TRBV27; TRBD1 is a possible D gene (5 bases). Germline V gene data show CDR1 as MNHEY and CDR2 as SMNVEV (reference sequence). This CDR3 region has 17 residues. The germline V and J ends were trimmed by 6 bases and 3 bases, with 20 bases remaining between them. The CDR3 loop is CASSRSPRGWANEKLFF. The CDR3 region has the DNA TGTGCCAGCAGCCGATCCCCGCGGGGGTGGGCTAATGAAAAACTGTTTTTT.

The chain joins TRBV27 to TRBJ2-7; TRBD2 matches 13 bases. The length of the CDR3 is 16 residues. V gave up 6 bases and J gave up 2 bases; unmatched junction bases: 7. Germline loops: CDR1 MNHEY, CDR2 SMNVEV (reference sequence). The CDR3 reads CASRQLGLAGPYEQYF. The DNA of the CDR3 is TGTGCCAGCAGGCAGCTGGGACTAGCGGGGCCCTACGAGCAGTACTTC.

The CDR3 is CASSLPSPWDGYTF. CDR3 DNA: TGTGCCAGCAGTTTGCCTAGTCCCTGGGATGGCTACACCTTC. The chain joins TRBV28 to TRBJ1-2, with D unresolved. Per the germline V gene, CDR1 is MDHEN and CDR2 is SYDVKM. Trimming cost V 3 bases and J 6 bases, with 14 bases left between them. This CDR3 is 14 amino acids long.

The CDR3 spells CASSYRAGDTQYF. CDR3 DNA: TGTGCCAGCAGTTACCGAGCGGGAGATACGCAGTATTTT. The chain has TRBV6-2 or TRBV6-3 and TRBJ2-3; maybe TRBD2 (6 bases). The CDR3 consists of 13 residues. Germline-derived CDR1 and CDR2 are MNHEY and SVGEGT. With 2 bases removed from V and 5 bases from J, the gap between germline ends came to 8 bases.

V is TRBV28 and J is TRBJ1-1; D ambiguous. There are 14 residues in the CDR3. Germline values: CDR1 MDHEN, CDR2 SYDVKM. V shed 6 bases and J shed 1 base, with 12 bases lying between them. CDR3 amino acids: CASSLIPGNTEAFF. The CDR3 DNA sequence: TGTGCCAGCAGCCTCATACCAGGGAACACTGAAGCTTTCTTT.

The chain combines TRBV5-1 with TRBJ2-1, with 7 nucleotides matching TRBD2. The CDR3 sequence is 16 residues long. CDR1 is SGHRS, CDR2 YFSETQ, per germline. V lost 0 bases, J lost 7 bases, and 10 bases stayed unmatched. The CDR3 DNA reads as TGCGCCAGCAGCTTGGCCGGCGCGGGAGTGTTAAATGAGCAGTTCTTC. It translates to CASSLAGAGVLNEQFF.

V is TRBV5-1 and J is TRBJ2-3; no definite D call. This CDR3 spans 16 amino acids. Trimming took off 3 bases at V and 2 bases at J, with 16 bases between the two ends. Germline CDR1 and CDR2: SGHRS and YFSETQ. The CDR3 protein is CASSSGSTLATDTQYF. CDR3 coding DNA: TGCGCCAGCAGCTCCGGTTCGACATTGGCCACAGATACGCAGTATTTT.

This sequence joins TRBV4-3 and TRBJ2-1, with D perhaps matching TRBD1 (5 bases). Germline V lookup: CDR1 LGHNA, CDR2 YSLEER. The CDR3 contains 19 residues. Trimming cost V 0 bases and J 5 bases, with 23 bases left between them. The CDR3 here is CASSQEGPPLGAGDNEQFF. The CDR3 DNA reads as TGCGCCAGCAGCCAAGAGGGTCCCCCTTTAGGGGCAGGCGACAATGAGCAGTTCTTC.

This chain links TRBV7-9 with TRBJ1-2, with D unresolved. CDR1 is SEHNR, CDR2 FQNEAQ, per germline (reference sequence). V dropped 5 bases and J dropped 8 bases, with 15 bases sitting between them. The CDR3 runs 13 residues. The CDR3 is CASSPNALLGYTF. CDR3 bases: TGTGCCAGCAGCCCTAACGCCCTTCTGGGCTACACCTTC.

The chain carries TRBV28 and TRBJ1-2; TRBD1 aligns across 8 bases. Trimming at V came to 5 bases and at J to 7 bases, leaving 12 bases not matched to a gene. The CDR3 has 15 residues. The germline CDR1 and CDR2 sequences are MDHEN and SYDVKM. The CDR3 is CASSPTRAGGFGYTF. For the CDR3, the DNA is TGTGCCAGCAGTCCGACCCGGGCAGGGGGCTTTGGCTACACCTTC.

The V call is TRBV29-1, the J call TRBJ1-2; 9 bases agree with TRBD1. The CDR3 spans 13 residues. The J segment lost 0 bases and the V segment lost 4 bases, leaving 0 bases of the junction unmatched. Per the germline V gene, CDR1 is SQVTM and CDR2 is ANQGSEA. This CDR3 reads CSVGTGANYGYTF. The CDR3 nucleotides read TGCAGCGTTGGGACAGGGGCTAACTATGGCTACACCTTC.

In its sample, this clone was seen a few times. The gene calls are TRBV6-5 and TRBJ1-1, with 7 bases lining up with TRBD1. V lost 2 bases, J lost 4 bases, and 7 bases stayed unmatched. There are 15 residues in the CDR3. The germline V gene encodes CDR1 MNHEY and CDR2 SVGAGI. CDR3 coding DNA: TGTGCCAGCAGTTACATCCCTCAGGGGGGCACTGAAGCTTTCTTT. This sequence encodes CASSYIPQGGTEAFF.

Ten or more counts support this clone. V is TRBV5-4 and J is TRBJ2-3; possibly TRBD2 for D (6 bases). The germline V gene has CDR1 SGHNT and CDR2 YYREEE (reference sequence). This CDR3 spans 16 amino acids. V lost 3 bases and J 2 bases, leaving 16 bases between the germline ends. The CDR3 region is CASSSRDLATTDTQYF. The CDR3 nucleotides are TGTGCCAGCAGCTCAAGGGACTTGGCCACCACAGATACGCAGTATTTT.

J is TRBJ2-3 and V is TRBV25-1; no firm D call. This CDR3 region has 14 residues. From germline, CDR1 is MGHDK and CDR2 SYGVNS. The ends were cut back, 1 base at V and 4 bases at J, with 9 bases in the middle. Here the CDR3 reads CASSESVRSDTQYF. DNA for the CDR3: TGTGCCAGCAGTGAATCTGTTAGATCAGATACGCAGTATTTT.

The chain couples TRBV3-1 (or the pseudogene TRBV3-2) to TRBJ1-1; the D gene is possibly TRBD1 (6 bases). The CDR3 consists of 16 residues. V was clipped by 3 bases and J by 4 bases, with 18 bases between them. Germline lookup yields CDR1 LGHDT and CDR2 YNNKEL (reference sequence). The CDR3 loop reads CASSHFTGTHGTEAFF. The CDR3 bases are TGTGCCAGCAGCCATTTTACAGGGACCCACGGCACTGAAGCTTTCTTT.